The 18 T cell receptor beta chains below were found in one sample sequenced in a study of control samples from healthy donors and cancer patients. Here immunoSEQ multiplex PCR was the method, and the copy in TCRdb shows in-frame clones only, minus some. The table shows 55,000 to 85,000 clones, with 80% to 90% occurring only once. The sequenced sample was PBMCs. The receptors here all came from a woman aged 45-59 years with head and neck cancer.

Here the CDR3 DNA reads TGTGCCAGCAGCCCCGGGACTAGCTCGTTCCTAAGCACAGATACGCAGTATTTT. Amino acid sequence: CASSPGTSSFLSTDTQYF. J is TRBJ2-3 and V is TRBV11-3; TRBD2 agrees at 9 bases. The trim removed 5 bases at V and 0 bases at J, leaving 12 bases unmatched. CDR1 SGHNT and CDR2 YENEEA come from the germline V gene. The CDR3 loop spans 18 amino acids.

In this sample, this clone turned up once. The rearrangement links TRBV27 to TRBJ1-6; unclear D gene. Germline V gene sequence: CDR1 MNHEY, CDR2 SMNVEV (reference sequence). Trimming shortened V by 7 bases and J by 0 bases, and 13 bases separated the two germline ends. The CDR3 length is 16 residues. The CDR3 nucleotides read TGTGCCAGCAAGTCTGGCCCGAGCTCCTATAATTCACCCCTCCACTTT. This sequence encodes CASKSGPSSYNSPLHF.

The CDR3 DNA follows: TGTGCCAGCAGCGTTCAGGGGACAGGCCCCGGGGCCAACGTCCTGACTTTC. As protein: CASSVQGTGPGANVLTF. The rearrangement links TRBV9 to TRBJ2-6, with 8 bases lining up with TRBD1. This CDR3 is built from 17 residues. Germline CDR1 and CDR2: SGDLS and YYNGEE. With V trimmed by 2 bases and J by 4 bases, 8 bases remained unmatched.

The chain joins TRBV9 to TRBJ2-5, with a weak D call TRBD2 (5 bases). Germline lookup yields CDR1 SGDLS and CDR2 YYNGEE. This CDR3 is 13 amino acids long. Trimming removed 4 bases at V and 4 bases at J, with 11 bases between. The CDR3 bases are TGTGCCAGCAGCTTCGGGGTGGGAGAGACCCAGTACTTC. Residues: CASSFGVGETQYF.

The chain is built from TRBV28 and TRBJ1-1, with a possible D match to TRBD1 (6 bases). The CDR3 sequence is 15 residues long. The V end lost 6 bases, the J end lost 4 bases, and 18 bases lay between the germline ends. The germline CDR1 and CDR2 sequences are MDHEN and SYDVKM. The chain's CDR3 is CASSLEVRGSTEAFF. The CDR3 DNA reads TGTGCCAGCAGCCTAGAGGTGAGGGGGAGCACTGAAGCTTTCTTT.

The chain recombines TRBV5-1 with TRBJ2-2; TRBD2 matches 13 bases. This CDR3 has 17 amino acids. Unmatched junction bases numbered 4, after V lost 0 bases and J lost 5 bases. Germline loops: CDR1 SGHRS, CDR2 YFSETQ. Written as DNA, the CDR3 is TGCGCCAGCAGCTTGGGCACGACTAGCGGGGGGACCGGGGAGCTGTTTTTT. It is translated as CASSLGTTSGGTGELFF. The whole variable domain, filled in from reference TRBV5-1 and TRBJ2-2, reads KAGVTQTPRYLIKTRGQQVTLSCSPISGHRSVSWYQQTPGQGLQFLFEYFSETQRNKGNFPGRFSGRQFSNSRSEMNVSTLELGDSALYLCASSLGTTSGGTGELFFGEGSRLTVL.

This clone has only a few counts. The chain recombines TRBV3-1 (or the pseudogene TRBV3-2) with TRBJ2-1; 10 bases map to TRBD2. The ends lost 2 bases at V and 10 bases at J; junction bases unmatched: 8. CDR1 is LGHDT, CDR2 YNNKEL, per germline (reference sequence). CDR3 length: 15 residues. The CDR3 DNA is TGTGCCAGCAGCCAACAAGCGGGGGGGCCATGGGAGCAGTTCTTC. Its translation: CASSQQAGGPWEQFF.

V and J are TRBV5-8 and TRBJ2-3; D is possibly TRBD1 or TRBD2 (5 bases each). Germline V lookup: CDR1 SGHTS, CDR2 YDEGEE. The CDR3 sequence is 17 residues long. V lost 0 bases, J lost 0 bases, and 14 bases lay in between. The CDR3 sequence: CASSLGQGTASTDTQYF. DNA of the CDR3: TGTGCCAGCAGCTTGGGGCAAGGGACGGCTAGCACAGATACGCAGTATTTT.

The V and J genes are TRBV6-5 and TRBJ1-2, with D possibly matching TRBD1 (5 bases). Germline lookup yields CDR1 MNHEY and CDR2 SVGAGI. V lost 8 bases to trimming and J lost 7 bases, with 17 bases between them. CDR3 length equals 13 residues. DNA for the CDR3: TGTGCCAGCGGAGGAATCGCAAGGGGTGGCTACACCTTC. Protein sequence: CASGGIARGGYTF.

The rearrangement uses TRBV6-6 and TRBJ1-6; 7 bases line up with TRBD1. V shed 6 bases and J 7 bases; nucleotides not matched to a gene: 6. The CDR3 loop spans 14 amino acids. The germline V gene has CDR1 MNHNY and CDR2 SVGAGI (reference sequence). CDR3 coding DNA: TGTGCCAGCAGGTCGGACAGGCACAATTCACCCCTCCACTTT. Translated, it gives CASRSDRHNSPLHF.

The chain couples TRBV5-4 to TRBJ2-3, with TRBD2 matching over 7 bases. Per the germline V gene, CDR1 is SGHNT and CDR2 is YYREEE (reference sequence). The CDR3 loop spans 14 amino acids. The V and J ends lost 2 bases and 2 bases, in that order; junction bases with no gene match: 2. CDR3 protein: CASSFAGDTDTQYF. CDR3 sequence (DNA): TGTGCCAGCAGCTTTGCGGGGGACACAGATACGCAGTATTTT.

CDR3 protein: CASSQDLASGMNTGELFF. CDR3 DNA: TGTGCCAGCAGCCAAGATCTGGCTAGCGGGATGAACACCGGGGAGCTGTTTTTT. The chain employs TRBV4-2 and TRBJ2-2, with 9 nucleotides matching TRBD2. After removal of 0 bases from V and 1 base from J, the junction contained 6 bases not matched to a gene. In germline, CDR1 is LGHNA, CDR2 YNFKEQ. The CDR3 has 18 residues.

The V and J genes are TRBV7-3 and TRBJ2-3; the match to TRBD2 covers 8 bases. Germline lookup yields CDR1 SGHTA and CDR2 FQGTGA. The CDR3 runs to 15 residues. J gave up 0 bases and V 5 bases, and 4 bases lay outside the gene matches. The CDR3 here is CASSPLAGSTDTQYF. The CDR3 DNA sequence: TGTGCCAGCAGCCCGTTAGCGGGGAGCACAGATACGCAGTATTTT.

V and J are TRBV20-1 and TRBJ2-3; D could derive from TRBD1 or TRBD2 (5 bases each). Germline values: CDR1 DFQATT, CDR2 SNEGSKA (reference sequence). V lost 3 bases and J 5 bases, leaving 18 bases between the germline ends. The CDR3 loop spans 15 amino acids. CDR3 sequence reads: CSASRGTFAQDTQYF. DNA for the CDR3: TGCAGTGCTAGTCGGGGCACCTTTGCACAAGATACGCAGTATTTT.

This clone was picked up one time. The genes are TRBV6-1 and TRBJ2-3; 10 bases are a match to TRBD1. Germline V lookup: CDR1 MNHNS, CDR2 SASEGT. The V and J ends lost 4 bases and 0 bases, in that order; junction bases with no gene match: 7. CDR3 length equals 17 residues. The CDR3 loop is CASSAPGQGTSTDTQYF. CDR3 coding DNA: TGTGCCAGCAGTGCACCGGGACAGGGGACTAGCACAGATACGCAGTATTTT.

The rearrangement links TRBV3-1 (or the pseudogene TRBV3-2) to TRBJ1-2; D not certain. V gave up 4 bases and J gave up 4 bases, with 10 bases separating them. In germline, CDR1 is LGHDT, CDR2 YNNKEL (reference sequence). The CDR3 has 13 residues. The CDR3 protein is CASSPGSTYGYTF. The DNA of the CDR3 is TGTGCCAGCAGCCCCGGCTCCACCTATGGCTACACCTTC.

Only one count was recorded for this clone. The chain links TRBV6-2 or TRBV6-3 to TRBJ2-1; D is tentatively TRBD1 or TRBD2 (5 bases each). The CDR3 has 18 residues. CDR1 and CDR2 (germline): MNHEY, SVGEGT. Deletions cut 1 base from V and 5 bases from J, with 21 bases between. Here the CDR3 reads CASSYFPWGSGRDNEQFF. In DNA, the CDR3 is TGTGCCAGCAGTTACTTTCCATGGGGCAGCGGACGGGACAATGAGCAGTTCTTC.

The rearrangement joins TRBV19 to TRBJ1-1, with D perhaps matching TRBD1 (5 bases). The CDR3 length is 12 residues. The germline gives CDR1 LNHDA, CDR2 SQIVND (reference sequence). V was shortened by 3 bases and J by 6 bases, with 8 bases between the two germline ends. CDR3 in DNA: TGTGCCAGTAGTATCGGGGGAGCTGAAGCTTTCTTT. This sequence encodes CASSIGGAEAFF.